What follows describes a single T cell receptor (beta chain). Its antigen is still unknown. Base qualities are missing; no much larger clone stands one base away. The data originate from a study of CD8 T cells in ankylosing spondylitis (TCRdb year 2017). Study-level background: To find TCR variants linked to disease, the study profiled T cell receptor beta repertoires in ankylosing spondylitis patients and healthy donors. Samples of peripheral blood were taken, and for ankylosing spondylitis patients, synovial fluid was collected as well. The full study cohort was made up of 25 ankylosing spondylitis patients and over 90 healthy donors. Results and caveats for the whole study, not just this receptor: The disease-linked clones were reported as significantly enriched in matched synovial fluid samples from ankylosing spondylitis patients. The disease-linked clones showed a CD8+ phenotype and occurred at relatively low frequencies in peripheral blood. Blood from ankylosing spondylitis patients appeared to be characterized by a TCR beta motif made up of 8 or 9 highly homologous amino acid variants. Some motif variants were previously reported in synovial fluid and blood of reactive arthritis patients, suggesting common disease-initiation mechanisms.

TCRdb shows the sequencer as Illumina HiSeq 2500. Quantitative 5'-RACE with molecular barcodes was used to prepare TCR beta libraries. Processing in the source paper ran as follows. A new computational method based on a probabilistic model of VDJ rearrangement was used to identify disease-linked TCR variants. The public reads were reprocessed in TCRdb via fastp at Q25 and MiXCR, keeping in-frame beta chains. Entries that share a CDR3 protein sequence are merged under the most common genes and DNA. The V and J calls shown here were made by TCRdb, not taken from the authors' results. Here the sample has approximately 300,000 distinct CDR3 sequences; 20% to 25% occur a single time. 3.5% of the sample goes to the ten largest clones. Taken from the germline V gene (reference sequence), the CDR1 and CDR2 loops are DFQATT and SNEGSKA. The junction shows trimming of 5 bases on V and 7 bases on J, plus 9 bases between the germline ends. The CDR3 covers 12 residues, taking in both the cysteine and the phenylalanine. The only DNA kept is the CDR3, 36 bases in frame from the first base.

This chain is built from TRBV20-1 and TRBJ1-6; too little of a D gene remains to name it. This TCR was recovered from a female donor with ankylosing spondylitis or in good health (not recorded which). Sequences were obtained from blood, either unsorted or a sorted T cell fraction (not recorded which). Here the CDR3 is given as CSALSTNSPLHF. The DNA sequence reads TGCAGTGCTCTCTCGACGAATTCACCCCTCCACTTT.